This TCR beta chain was sequenced in a study of cytomegalovirus exposure and HLA in healthy donors (dated by TCRdb to the late 2010s). Study-level background: According to an earlier analysis of 587 of the donors, about 179 million T cells yielded 117 million unique TCR beta sequences and less than 300 Gb of sequence data. Rather than using new phenotypic data, the later analysis identified candidate immune exposures from TCR beta sequences and from how often those sequences occurred across donors. Of the roughly 410 genotyped donors, 75% to 85% were placed in the genetic ancestry cluster associated with self-reported Caucasian donors. Besides the first cohort of approximately 670 subjects, a separate validation cohort made up of over 95 different subjects was used. An early release covering roughly 640 HLA-typed donors comprised 250 to 350 gigabases of sequencing data and roughly 85 million unique TCR sequences. A later genetic analysis took genome-wide SNP genotypes for about 65% of the roughly 670 donors and used that subset as a discovery cohort. Because of strong linkage in the cohort, a few DR-DQ haplotypes were treated as single units for association and clustering. The number of donors typed differed by locus, with roughly 620-630 for A, B, C, DRB1 and DQB1, more than 500 for DQA1, 600 to 610 for DPA1, and some 440 for DPB1. A later analysis re-analyzed previously published TCR beta repertoires from roughly 600 donors and added high-resolution HLA genotyping to study TCR occurrence patterns. The study was designed to test whether signatures of past pathogen exposure could be identified by cataloging public T cell receptors. HLA typing included class I and class II loci at four-digit resolution. Every discovery cohort repertoire had been produced on one sequencing platform. The study used immunosequencing to profile the T cell repertoires of more than 650 subjects and linked those repertoires to cytomegalovirus serostatus. Donor age, sex, ethnicity and CMV serostatus were compiled together with the repertoire data. The study combined high-throughput TCR immunosequencing, statistical association of individual TCRs with disease status, and machine learning to predict cytomegalovirus infection status. An earlier analysis of approximately 500 of the donors applied high-throughput TCR beta sequencing to assess whether each TCR beta V gene segment acted as functional or pseudogenic. On average, roughly 240,000 unique TCR beta nucleotide sequences were sequenced per donor among fewer than 500 genotyped donors of the cohort, with 15% to 20% of those sequences being non-productive.

General findings and caveats noted by the study authors: A further reported finding was that TCR beta sequences accurately predicted the HLA-A and HLA-B alleles for most subjects in the first cohort. Roughly uniform sequencing depth across donors was assumed in presence/absence analyses, although this assumption may not hold. At a false discovery rate of 0.05, a later analysis linked about 17,000 TCR beta sequences to specific HLA alleles. The 87-base-pair reads could not distinguish some IMGT-functional V segments, including TRBV6-2 and TRBV6-3, so those segments were excluded. Broadly in line with IMGT annotations, most TCR beta V segments showed up in productive rearrangements about 90% or about 30% of the time in an earlier analysis of several hundred of the donors. The study gave a list of under 200 TCR beta chains associated with cytomegalovirus. Because counts were too low, some 17 rarely observed V segments, including chromosome 9 orphons, were left out of the earlier analysis of approximately 580 of the donors. For the cohort, immune exposure information was limited to CMV serostatus. A later analysis found that HLA-associated TCR beta chains were more clonally expanded and had lower generation probabilities than equally common non-associated chains. It was suggested by the authors that the approach could potentially be generalized to other disease states and immunological phenotypes. Most TCR sequences were observed very rarely across donors, whereas some public TCRs were present in many individuals. A later analysis found that TCR association rates varied across HLA loci, with DRB1 alleles showing the most associated TCRs and HLA-C alleles the fewest. HLA typing was unavailable for some donors at each locus, so association tests used only the typed subset. When HLA alleles, especially DR and DQ, strongly co-occurred, attributing TCR associations to individual alleles was difficult. Several of the top co-occurrence clusters appeared to be linked to parvovirus B19, influenza, CMV and Epstein-Barr virus, according to a later analysis. The classifier was reported to diagnose cytomegalovirus status with high specificity and sensitivity in both the original cohort and the validation cohort. An association between a missense DCLRE1C variant and V-gene and J-gene trimming of TCR beta chains was found in a later genetic analysis and replicated in an independent cohort. In a later analysis, most CMV-associated TCR beta chains were found to appear HLA-restricted, with HLA associations seemingly driven largely by CMV exposure. The sequencing pipeline was judged likely to have produced a cluster of highly shared sequence variants as a technical artifact. Correlated functional status among segregating V segments might be attributable to linkage disequilibrium, but an unknown experimental factor could not be ruled out. In vitro tests confirmed that three of the cytomegalovirus-associated TCR beta chains recognize cytomegalovirus antigens. Compared with the roughly 670-donor mean, donors in an Asian-associated ancestry cluster had fewer N-insertions in productive TCRs, according to a later genetic analysis. In this cohort, only TCR beta chains were sequenced, and detectable features were limited by the absence of alpha or paired-chain data.

Library prep was done by the immunoSEQ multiplex PCR assay. For the multiplex PCR, a mixture combining 60 forward primers for TCR Vbeta segments and 13 reverse primers for TCR Jbeta segments was used. Amplification of the CDR3 region of rearranged TCR beta genes was performed with a multiplex PCR assay on genomic DNA. Amplified TCR beta libraries were sequenced as 87-base-pair reads on the Illumina HiSeq System. The paper's data handling went like this. A later analysis counted about 82 million unique TCR beta chains across the 550 to 750 repertoires, and 9.5 million to 11 million of these chains were shared by at least two donors. Raw reads were error-corrected and collapsed into unique sequences by a nearest-neighbor algorithm in which closely related sequences were merged to remove PCR and sequencing errors. Alignment of CDR3 sequences to IMGT reference sequences was used to assign V, D and J gene segments. For a sequence to be retained, at least a six-nucleotide match to both a V gene segment and a J gene segment was required. A rearrangement was called productive if the CDR3 had no stop codons and remained in frame with V and J, and every other rearrangement was called non-productive. Following IMGT convention, CDR3 was defined as the stretch from the second conserved V-encoded cysteine up to the conserved J-encoded phenylalanine. The earlier analysis of 450 to 750 of the donors excluded any sequence lacking an unambiguous match to a single V gene segment. An earlier analysis of several hundred of the donors called V segments functional above 56.7% productive rearrangements and segregating when the between-donor standard deviation exceeded 5%. To diagnose cytomegalovirus status from the catalog of TCR beta chain sequences, a statistical classification framework was built. A later analysis assigned V and J genes by comparing TCR nucleotide sequences with IMGT/GENE-DB human TR gene sequences. In a later analysis, CDR3 sequences and most-parsimonious VDJ recombination scenarios were assigned using the TCRdist pipeline. In a later analysis, every TCR beta chain was defined by the combination of its CDR3 amino acid sequence and its V-gene family, and reads without a unique V-gene family were dropped. In a later analysis, around 600 highly shared, low-generation-probability nucleotide sequences were removed to address suspected cross-contamination and a sequencing artifact. For each public chain, a later analysis derived a clonal expansion index from normalized ranks of inferred template counts within each repertoire. Generation probabilities in a later analysis came from a VDJ recombination model fitted to out-of-frame rearrangements, and those results were checked against IGoR. In a later analysis, TCR-TCR, TCR-HLA and TCR-CMV co-occurrence was scored with hypergeometric tests, and a repertoire-size bias correction was applied to TCR pairs. A later analysis estimated false discovery rates by permuting HLA or CMV assignments 20 times. In a later analysis, co-occurring TCRs were grouped using DBSCAN, and TCRdist sequence similarity was added for clustering within HLA-allele-positive subsets. Repertoires with fewer than 30,000 or more than 120,000 public chains were left out of co-occurrence clustering, as were a few repertoires with anomalous nucleotide sharing. Held by TCRdb, this immuneACCESS table contains in-frame sequences only and omits some clones. Under half of the omission traces to an unresolved V gene where checked; the cause of the rest is unknown. Clonal size and the V and J genes are those of that table, whereas D and trimming came from the DNA. The sample profile shows hundreds of thousands of clones; under 70% of them were found once. Clones ranked in the top ten supply 2% to 3% of the sample.

Via the germline V gene (reference sequence), CDR1 is MNHEY and CDR2 SMNVEV. Including cysteine and phenylalanine, the CDR3 has 13 amino acids. The retained sequence is limited to the CDR3, 39 bases, with the frame set at the first base. The trim is 8 bases for V and 5 bases for J, with a gap of 13 bases between the germline ends. This clone was seen only a few times. What antigen it recognizes has not been identified. Base-call qualities are not available, and no considerably larger clone is one nucleotide away. In total, 630 or so healthy bone marrow donors made up the cohort. At the time of sampling, every cohort member was nominally healthy, though immune exposures that went unrecorded were likely present. The donor was CMV seropositive and was included in the group of approximately 300 seropositive cohort members. Each donor provided a peripheral blood sample, and peripheral blood mononuclear cells were used for TCR beta sequencing. Genomic DNA extraction from the blood cell samples was performed with the Qiagen DNeasy Blood Extraction Kit.

The chain is encoded by TRBV27 joined to TRBJ1-5; the D gene is possibly TRBD1, with 6 bases matching. This receptor was taken from a man aged 40-50 years in good health and CMV-seropositive. The specimen sequenced was PBMCs. The CDR3 protein is CASSKGVDQPQHF. The base sequence is TGTGCCAGCTCCAAGGGGGTAGATCAGCCCCAGCATTTT.